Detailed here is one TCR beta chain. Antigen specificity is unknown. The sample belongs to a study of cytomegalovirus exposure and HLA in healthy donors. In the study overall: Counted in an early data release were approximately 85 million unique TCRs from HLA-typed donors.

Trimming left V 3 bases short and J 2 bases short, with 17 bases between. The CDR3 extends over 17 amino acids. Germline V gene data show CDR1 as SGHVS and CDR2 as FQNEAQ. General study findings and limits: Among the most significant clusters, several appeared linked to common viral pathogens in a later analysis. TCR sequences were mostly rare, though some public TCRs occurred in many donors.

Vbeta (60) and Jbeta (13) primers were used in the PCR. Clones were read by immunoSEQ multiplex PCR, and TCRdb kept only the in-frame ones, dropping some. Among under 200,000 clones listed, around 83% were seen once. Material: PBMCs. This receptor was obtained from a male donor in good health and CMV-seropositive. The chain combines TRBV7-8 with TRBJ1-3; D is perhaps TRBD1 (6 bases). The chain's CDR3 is CASSFGTPTSAGNTIYF. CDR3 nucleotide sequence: TGTGCCAGCAGCTTTGGGACACCCACATCGGCTGGAAACACCATATATTTT. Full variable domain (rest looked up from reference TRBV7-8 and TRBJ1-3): GAGVSQSPRYKVAKRGQDVALRCDPISGHVSLFWYQQALGQGPEFLTYFQNEAQLDKSGLPSDRFFAERPEGSVSTLKIQRTQQEDSAVYLCASSFGTPTSAGNTIYFGEGSWLTVV.